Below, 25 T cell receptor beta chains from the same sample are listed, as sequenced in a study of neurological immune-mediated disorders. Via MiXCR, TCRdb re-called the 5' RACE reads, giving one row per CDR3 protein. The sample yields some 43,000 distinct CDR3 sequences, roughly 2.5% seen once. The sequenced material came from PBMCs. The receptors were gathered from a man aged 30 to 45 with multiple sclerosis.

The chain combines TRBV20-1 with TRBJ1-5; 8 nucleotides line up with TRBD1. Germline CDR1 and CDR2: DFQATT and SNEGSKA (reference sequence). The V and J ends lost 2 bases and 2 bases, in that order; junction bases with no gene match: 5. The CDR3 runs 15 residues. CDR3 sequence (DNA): TGCAGTGCTAGATACCAACAGGGGGGCAATCAGCCCCAGCATTTT. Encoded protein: CSARYQQGGNQPQHF.

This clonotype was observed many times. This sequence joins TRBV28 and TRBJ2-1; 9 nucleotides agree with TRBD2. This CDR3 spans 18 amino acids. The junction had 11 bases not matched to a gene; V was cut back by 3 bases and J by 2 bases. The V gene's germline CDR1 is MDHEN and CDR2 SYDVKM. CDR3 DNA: TGTGCCAGCAGTTTTGGGCGAAGACTAGCGGAGGCCTACAATGAGCAGTTCTTC. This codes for CASSFGRRLAEAYNEQFF.

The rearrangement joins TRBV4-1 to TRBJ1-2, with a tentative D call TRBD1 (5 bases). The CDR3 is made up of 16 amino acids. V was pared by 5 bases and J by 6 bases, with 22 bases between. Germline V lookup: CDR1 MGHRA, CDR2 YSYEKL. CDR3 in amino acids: CASSFRGRGGKNGYTF. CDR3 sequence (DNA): TGCGCCAGCAGCTTCCGGGGCCGAGGTGGTAAGAATGGCTACACCTTC.

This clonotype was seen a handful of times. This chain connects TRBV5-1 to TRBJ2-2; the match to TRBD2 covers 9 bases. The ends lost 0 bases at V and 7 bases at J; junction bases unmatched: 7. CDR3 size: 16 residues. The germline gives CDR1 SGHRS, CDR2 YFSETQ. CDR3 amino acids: CASSLDPSGKDGELFF. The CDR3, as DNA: TGCGCCAGCAGCTTGGACCCTAGCGGGAAGGACGGGGAGCTGTTTTTT.

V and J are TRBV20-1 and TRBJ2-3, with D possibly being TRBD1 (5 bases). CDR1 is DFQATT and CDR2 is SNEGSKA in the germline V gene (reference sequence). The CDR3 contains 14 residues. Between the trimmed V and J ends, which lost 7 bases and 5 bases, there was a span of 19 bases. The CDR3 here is CSDRGIKKRDTQYF. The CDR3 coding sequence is TGCAGTGATAGGGGTATAAAGAAGCGAGATACGCAGTATTTT.

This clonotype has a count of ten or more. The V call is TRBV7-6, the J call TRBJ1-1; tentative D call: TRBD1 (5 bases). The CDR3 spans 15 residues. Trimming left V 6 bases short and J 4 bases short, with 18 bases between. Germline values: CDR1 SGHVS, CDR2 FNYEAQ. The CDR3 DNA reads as TGTGCCAGCAGTCCGGACACCGCCTGGGGCACTGAAGCTTTCTTT. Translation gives CASSPDTAWGTEAFF.

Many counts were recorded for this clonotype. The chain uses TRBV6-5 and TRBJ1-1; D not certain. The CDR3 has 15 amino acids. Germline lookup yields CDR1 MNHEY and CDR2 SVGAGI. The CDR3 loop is CVVVSVDVLNTEAFF. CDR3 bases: TGTGTCGTAGTCTCGGTCGACGTCCTGAACACTGAAGCTTTCTTT.

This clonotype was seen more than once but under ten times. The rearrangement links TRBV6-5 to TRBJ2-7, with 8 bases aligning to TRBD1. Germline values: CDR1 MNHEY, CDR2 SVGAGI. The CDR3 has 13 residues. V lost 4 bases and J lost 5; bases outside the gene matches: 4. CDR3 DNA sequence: TGTGCCAGCAGTTGGACAGGGAAACACGAGCAGTACTTC. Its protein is CASSWTGKHEQYF.

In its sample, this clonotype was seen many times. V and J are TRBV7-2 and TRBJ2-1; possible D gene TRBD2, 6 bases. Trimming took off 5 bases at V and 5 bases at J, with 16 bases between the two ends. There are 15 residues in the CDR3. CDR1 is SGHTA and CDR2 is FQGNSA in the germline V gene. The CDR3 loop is CASSLGLSWNNEQFF. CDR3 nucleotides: TGTGCCAGCAGCCTCGGACTAAGTTGGAACAATGAGCAGTTCTTC.

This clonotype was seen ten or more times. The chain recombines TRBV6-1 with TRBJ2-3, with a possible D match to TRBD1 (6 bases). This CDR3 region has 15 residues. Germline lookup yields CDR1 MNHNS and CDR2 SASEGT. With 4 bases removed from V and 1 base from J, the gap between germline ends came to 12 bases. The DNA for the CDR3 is TGTGCCAGCAGTGGAACTTGGACAGGCACAGATACGCAGTATTTT. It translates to CASSGTWTGTDTQYF.

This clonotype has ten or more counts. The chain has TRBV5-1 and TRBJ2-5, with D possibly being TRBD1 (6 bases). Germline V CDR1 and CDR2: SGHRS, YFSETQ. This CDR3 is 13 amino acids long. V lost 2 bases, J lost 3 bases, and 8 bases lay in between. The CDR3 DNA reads TGCGCCAGCAGCTTCACAGGGAAAGAGACCCAGTACTTC. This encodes CASSFTGKETQYF. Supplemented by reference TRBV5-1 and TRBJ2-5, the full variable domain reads KAGVTQTPRYLIKTRGQQVTLSCSPISGHRSVSWYQQTPGQGLQFLFEYFSETQRNKGNFPGRFSGRQFSNSRSEMNVSTLELGDSALYLCASSFTGKETQYFGPGTRLLVL.

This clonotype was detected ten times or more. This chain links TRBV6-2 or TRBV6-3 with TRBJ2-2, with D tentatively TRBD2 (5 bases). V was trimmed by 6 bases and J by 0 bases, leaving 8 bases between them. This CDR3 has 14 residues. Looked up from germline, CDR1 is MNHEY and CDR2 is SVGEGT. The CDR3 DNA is TGTGCCAGCAGGCGGGTCACGAACACCGGGGAGCTGTTTTTT. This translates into CASRRVTNTGELFF.

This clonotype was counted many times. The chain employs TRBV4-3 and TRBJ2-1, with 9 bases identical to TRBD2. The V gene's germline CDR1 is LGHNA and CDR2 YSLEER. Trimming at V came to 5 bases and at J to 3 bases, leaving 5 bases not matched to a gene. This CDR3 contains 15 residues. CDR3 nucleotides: TGCGCCAGCAGCGTTTCTAGCGGGGACTACAATGAGCAGTTCTTC. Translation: CASSVSSGDYNEQFF.

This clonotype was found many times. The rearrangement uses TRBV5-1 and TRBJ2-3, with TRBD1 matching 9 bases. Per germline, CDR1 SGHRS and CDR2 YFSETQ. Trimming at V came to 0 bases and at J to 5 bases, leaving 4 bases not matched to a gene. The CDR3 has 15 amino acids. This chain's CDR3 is CASSLVGQGGDTQYF. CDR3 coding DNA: TGCGCCAGCAGCTTGGTGGGACAGGGAGGAGATACGCAGTATTTT.

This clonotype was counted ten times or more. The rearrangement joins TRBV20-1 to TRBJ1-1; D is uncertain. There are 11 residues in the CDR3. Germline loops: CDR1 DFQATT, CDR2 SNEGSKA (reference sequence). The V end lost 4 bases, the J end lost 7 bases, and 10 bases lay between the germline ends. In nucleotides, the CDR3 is TGCAGTGCTAAAATGCAGGATGAAGCTTTCTTT. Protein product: CSAKMQDEAFF.

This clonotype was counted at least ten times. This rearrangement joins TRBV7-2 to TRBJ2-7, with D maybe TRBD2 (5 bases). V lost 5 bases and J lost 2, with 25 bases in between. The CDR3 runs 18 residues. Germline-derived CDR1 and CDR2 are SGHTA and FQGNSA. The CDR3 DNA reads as TGTGCCAGCAGCCAAGTCCCTCGGCCGGCGGTGGGAGCCTACGAGCAGTACTTC. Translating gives CASSQVPRPAVGAYEQYF.

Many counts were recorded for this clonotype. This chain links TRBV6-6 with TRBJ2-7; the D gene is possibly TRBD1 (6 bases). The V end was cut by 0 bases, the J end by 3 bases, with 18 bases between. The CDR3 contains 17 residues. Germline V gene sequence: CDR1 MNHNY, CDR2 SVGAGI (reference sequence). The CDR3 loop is CASSYSSPQGLFYEQYF. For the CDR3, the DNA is TGTGCCAGCAGTTACTCGAGTCCCCAGGGGCTATTCTACGAGCAGTACTTC.

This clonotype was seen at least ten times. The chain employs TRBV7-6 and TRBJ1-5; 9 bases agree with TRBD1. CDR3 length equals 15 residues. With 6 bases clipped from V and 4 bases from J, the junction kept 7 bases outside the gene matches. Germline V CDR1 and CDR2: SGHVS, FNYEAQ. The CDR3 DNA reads TGTGCCAGCAGTCACAGACAGGGGGTGAATCAGCCCCAGCATTTT. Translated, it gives CASSHRQGVNQPQHF.

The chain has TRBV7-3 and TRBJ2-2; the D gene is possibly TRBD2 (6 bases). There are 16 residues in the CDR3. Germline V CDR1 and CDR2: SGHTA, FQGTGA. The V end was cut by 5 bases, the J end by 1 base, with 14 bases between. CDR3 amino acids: CASSPTGGGNTGELFF. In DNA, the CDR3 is TGTGCCAGCAGCCCAACCGGGGGAGGGAACACCGGGGAGCTGTTTTTT.

The CDR3: CASSPTAGSTDTQYF. In DNA form, the CDR3 reads TGTGCCAGCAGCCCAACGGCGGGGAGCACAGATACGCAGTATTTT. V is TRBV3-1 and J is TRBJ2-3; D possibly corresponds to TRBD2 (6 bases). The CDR3 is made up of 15 amino acids. Germline values: CDR1 LGHDT, CDR2 YNNKEL (reference sequence). Deletions cut 4 bases from V and 0 bases from J, with 11 bases between.

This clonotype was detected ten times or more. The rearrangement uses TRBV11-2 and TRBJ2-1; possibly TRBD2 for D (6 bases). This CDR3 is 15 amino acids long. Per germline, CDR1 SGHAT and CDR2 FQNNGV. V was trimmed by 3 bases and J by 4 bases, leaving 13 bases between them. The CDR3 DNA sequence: TGTGCCAGCAGCTTGGGGCGGGGCTGGTACAATGAGCAGTTCTTC. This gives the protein CASSLGRGWYNEQFF.

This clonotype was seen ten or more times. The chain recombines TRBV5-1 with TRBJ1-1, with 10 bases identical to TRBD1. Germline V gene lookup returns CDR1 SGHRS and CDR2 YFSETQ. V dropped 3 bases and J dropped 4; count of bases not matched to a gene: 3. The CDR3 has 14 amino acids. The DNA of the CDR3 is TGCGCCAGCAGCTCGGGACAGGGGCGCACTGAAGCTTTCTTT. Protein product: CASSSGQGRTEAFF.

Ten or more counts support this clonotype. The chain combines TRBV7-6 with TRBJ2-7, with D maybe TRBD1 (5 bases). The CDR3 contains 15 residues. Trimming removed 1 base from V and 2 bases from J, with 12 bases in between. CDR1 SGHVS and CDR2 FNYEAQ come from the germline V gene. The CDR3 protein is CASSLEGRATYEQYF. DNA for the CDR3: TGTGCCAGCAGCTTAGAAGGCAGGGCGACCTACGAGCAGTACTTC.

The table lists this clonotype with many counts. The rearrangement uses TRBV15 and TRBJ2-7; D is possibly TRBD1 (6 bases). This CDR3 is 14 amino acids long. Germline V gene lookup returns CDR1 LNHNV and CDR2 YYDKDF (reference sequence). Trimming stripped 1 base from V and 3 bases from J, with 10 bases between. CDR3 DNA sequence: TGTGCCACCAGCAGAGGAGGGACACGCTACGAGCAGTACTTC. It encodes CATSRGGTRYEQYF. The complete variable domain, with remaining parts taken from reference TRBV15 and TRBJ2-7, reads DAMVIQNPRYQVTQFGKPVTLSCSQTLNHNVMYWYQQKSSQAPKLLFHYYDKDFNNEADTPDNFQSRRPNTSFCFLDIRSPGLGDTAMYLCATSRGGTRYEQYFGPGTRLTVT.

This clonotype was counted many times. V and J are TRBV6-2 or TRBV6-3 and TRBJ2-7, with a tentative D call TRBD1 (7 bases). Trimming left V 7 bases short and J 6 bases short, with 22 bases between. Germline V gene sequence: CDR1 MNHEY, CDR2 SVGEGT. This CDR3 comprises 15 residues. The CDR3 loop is CASTPLRDSPTEQYF. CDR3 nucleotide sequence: TGTGCCAGCACCCCCTTGCGGGACAGTCCTACCGAGCAGTACTTC.